This T cell receptor beta chain was captured by sequencing in a study of blood T cell repertoires in COVID-19. There are 15 residues in the CDR3. The germline V and J ends were trimmed by 0 bases and 7 bases, with 13 bases remaining between them. Germline V lookup: CDR1 LNHDA, CDR2 SQIVND (reference sequence). Libraries were prepared by immunoSEQ multiplex PCR; TCRdb keeps only in-frame clonotypes and omits some of them. The table shows about 180,000 clones, with 89% occurring only once. This rearrangement joins TRBV19 to TRBJ2-1; D is undetermined. This clonotype originated in a woman aged 40 to 50 with acute COVID-19. The sample comprised PBMCs or T cells enriched from blood (not recorded which). CDR3 DNA sequence: TGTGCCAGTAGTATAGATTTGGCCAGTCCTAATGAGCAGTTCTTC. Translation gives CASSIDLASPNEQFF.